This T cell receptor beta chain was documented in a study of shared clonotypes between healthy human individuals. It was CD45RO-negative cells, positively selected for CCR7, that made up naive CD8 cells, with terminally differentiated effector memory CD45RA+ cells excluded. As to this clone: What it recognizes is unknown.

J gave up 3 bases and V 7 bases, and 14 bases lay outside the gene matches. From germline, CDR1 is SGHTA and CDR2 FQGNSA. The CDR3 sequence is 17 residues long. The repertoire was sequenced with immunoSEQ multiplex PCR; TCRdb's copy has only in-frame clones and lacks some. The profile covers 2 million or so clones, with about 95% appearing a single time and 0.85% to 1.2% taken by the ten largest. Overall study results and limits: Shared clonotypes across all four donors exceeded non-shared ones in generation probability.

Sequencing input: naive CD8+ T cells sorted from blood. The chain links TRBV7-2 to TRBJ2-5, with 10 nucleotides matching TRBD2. The TCR sequence derives from a man between 18 and 35 years old in good health. This chain's CDR3 is CASNYWVSGGHKETQYF. Here the CDR3 DNA reads TGTGCCAGCAACTATTGGGTTAGCGGGGGGCACAAAGAGACCCAGTACTTC.